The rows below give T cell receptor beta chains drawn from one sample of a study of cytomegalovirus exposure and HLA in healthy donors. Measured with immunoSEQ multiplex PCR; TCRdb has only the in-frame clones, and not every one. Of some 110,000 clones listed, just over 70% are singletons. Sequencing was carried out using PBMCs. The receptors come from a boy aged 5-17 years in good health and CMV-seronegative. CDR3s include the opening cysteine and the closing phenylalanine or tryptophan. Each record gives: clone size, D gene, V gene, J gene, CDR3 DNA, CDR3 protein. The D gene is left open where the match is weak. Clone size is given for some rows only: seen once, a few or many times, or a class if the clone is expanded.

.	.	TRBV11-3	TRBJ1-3	TGTGCCAGCAGCTTAGTTCCAGGAAACACCATATATTTT	CASSLVPGNTIYF
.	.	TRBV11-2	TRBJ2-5	TGTGCCAGCACCCCCGGACAGGAGGGAGAGACCCAGTACTTC	CASTPGQEGETQYF
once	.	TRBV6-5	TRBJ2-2	TGTGCCAGCACTTCGGAGAATGGAGCAGGGGAGCTGTTTTTT	CASTSENGAGELFF
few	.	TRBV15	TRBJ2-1	TGTGCCACCAGCAGGGACTTTGACTCCTACAATGAGCAGTTCTTC	CATSRDFDSYNEQFF
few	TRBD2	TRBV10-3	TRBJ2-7	TGTGCCATCAGTGAGAGCGGGAGACGGTTCGAGCAGTACTTC	CAISESGRRFEQYF
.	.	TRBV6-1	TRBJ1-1	TGTGCCAGCAGTGAATACGTTAGGGGCCGTGAAGCTTTCTTT	CASSEYVRGREAFF
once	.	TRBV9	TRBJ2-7	TGTGCCAGCAGCGTCGCGGGTAATATCGAGCAGTACTTC	CASSVAGNIEQYF
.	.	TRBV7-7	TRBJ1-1	TGTGCCAGCAGCTGGGGTAGCGACACTGAAGCTTTCTTT	CASSWGSDTEAFF
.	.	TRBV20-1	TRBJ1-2	TGCAGTGCTGAGACTGAGTATGGCTACACCTTC	CSAETEYGYTF
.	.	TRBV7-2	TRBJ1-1	TGTGCCAGCACCCTCGGGTCCGGGTACACTGAAGCTTTCTTT	CASTLGSGYTEAFF
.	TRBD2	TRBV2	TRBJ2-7	TGTGCCAGCACCGAGAGGCTAGCGGGAGAAGAGGCCTACGAGCAGTACTTC	CASTERLAGEEAYEQYF
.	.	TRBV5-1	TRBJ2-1	TGCGCCAGCAGCTTGAGTACAGCCTACAATGAGCAGTTCTTC	CASSLSTAYNEQFF
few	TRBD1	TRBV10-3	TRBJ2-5	TGTGCCATCAGTGCGGACAGGGGGCGGGAGGAGACCCAGTACTTC	CAISADRGREETQYF
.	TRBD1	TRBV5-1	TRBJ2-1	TGCGCCAGCAGCTTGGGGGGACAGGGGGCGAATGAGCAGTTCTTC	CASSLGGQGANEQFF
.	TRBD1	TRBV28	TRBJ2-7	TGTGCCAGCAGACCACAGGGGACCTCCTACGAGCAGTACTTC	CASRPQGTSYEQYF
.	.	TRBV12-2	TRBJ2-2	TGTGCAAGTCGCTCCCCCAAAATAGTACTAGCGGGGGCTTACACCGGGGAGCTGTTTTTT	CASRSPKIVLAGAYTGELFF
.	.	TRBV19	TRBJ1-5	TGTGCCAGTAGTATAAGAGTCAATCAGCCCCAGCATTTT	CASSIRVNQPQHF
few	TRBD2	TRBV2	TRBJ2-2	TGTGCCAGCAGGACTAGCGGTTCGAACACCGGGGAGCTGTTTTTT	CASRTSGSNTGELFF
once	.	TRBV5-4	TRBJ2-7	TGTGCCAGCAGCGAGGGGACACGCGAGCAGTACTTC	CASSEGTREQYF
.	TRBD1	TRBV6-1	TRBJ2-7	TGTGCCAGCAGTGCATTTCTGGGACAGTACGAGCAGTACTTC	CASSAFLGQYEQYF
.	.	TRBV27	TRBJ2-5	TGTGCCAGCAGTTACAGGACTATGGAGACCCAGTACTTC	CASSYRTMETQYF
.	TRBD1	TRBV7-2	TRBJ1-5	TGTGCCAGCAGCTTTACAGGGGGCGAGGGCAATCAGCCCCAGCATTTT	CASSFTGGEGNQPQHF
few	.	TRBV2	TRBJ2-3	TGTGCCAGCAGACAGGGAAGCACAGATACGCAGTATTTT	CASRQGSTDTQYF
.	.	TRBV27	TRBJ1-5	TGTGCCAGCAGTTTAAGGCAGGGAAGGCAGCCCCAGCATTTT	CASSLRQGRQPQHF
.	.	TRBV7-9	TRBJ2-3	TGTGCCAGCAGCTTGCGGGGGACACACATCACAGATACGCAGTATTTT	CASSLRGTHITDTQYF
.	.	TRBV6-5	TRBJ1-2	TGTGCCAGCAGTCCGACCCAGGTATCTGGCTACACCTTC	CASSPTQVSGYTF